These T cell receptor beta chains were read from a single sample in a study of PD-L1 blockade in urothelial cancer. Clones were sequenced by immunoSEQ multiplex PCR, and TCRdb holds only the in-frame ones, with some missing. This table has 40,000 to 55,000 clones, about 88% appearing once. This specimen consisted of PBMCs, obtained around atezolizumab (anti-PD-L1) treatment. Receptors originate from a man aged 55 to 70 with urothelial cancer. The CDR3 runs from the conserved cysteine through the conserved F or W. A D gene is named only where the DNA matches it firmly. Rows give clone size only sometimes, using once, few, many, or a class for an expanded clone.

V	D	J	length	size	DNA	CDR3
TRBV28	NA	TRBJ2-7	14	NA	TGTGCCAGCAGTTTAGCGGGGATAGTGAACGAGCAGTACTTC	CASSLAGIVNEQYF
TRBV27	NA	TRBJ1-1	14	NA	TGTGCCAGCAGTTTCTGGGGACAGAACACTGAAGCTTTCTTT	CASSFWGQNTEAFF
TRBV7-3	NA	TRBJ2-7	14	NA	TGTGCCAGCAGCCTTACAGATAGCTCCTACGAGCAGTACTTC	CASSLTDSSYEQYF
TRBV18	TRBD1	TRBJ1-5	14	NA	TGTGCCAGCTCACTCGACAGGGTTAATCAGCCCCAGCATTTT	CASSLDRVNQPQHF
TRBV6-1	TRBD1	TRBJ1-6	19	NA	TGTGCCAGCAGTGAATATTGGGCTCGGGACAGCTCCTATAATTCACCCCTCCACTTT	CASSEYWARDSSYNSPLHF
TRBV7-2	NA	TRBJ2-1	14	NA	TGTGCCAGCAGCTCAGACACCCGTACCCCTCGCCAGTTCTTC	CASSSDTRTPRQFF
TRBV14	TRBD1	TRBJ2-2	15	NA	TGTGCCAGCAGCCGACAGGGGTCGAACACCGGGGAGCTGTTTTTT	CASSRQGSNTGELFF
TRBV5-4	TRBD1	TRBJ2-4	16	NA	TGTGCCAGCAGCTCGGGGACAGGGACTACCAAAAACATTCAGTACTTC	CASSSGTGTTKNIQYF
TRBV7-2	TRBD1	TRBJ2-3	14	NA	TGTGCCAGCAGCTTAGACAGGGGGAGCGATACGCAGTATTTT	CASSLDRGSDTQYF
TRBV5-1	TRBD2	TRBJ2-3	18	NA	TGCGCCAGCAGCTCCCGACGGACTAGCGGGGGGGAGACAGATACGCAGTATTTT	CASSSRRTSGGETDTQYF
TRBV5-1	TRBD1	TRBJ2-1	14	NA	TGCGCCAGCAGCTTGACAGGGGGGTACAATGAGCAGTTCTTC	CASSLTGGYNEQFF
TRBV7-9	TRBD1	TRBJ2-7	14	NA	TGTGCCAGCAGCCCGCGACAGGGTACCTACGAGCAGTACTTC	CASSPRQGTYEQYF
TRBV5-4	NA	TRBJ2-5	14	NA	TGTGCCAGCAGCTTAGCGCTGATGATGGAGACCCAGTACTTC	CASSLALMMETQYF
TRBV11-1	TRBD1	TRBJ2-1	14	NA	TGTGCCAGCAGCTTAGCAACAGGGGGCAATGAGCAGTTCTTC	CASSLATGGNEQFF
TRBV18	TRBD2	TRBJ2-1	18	NA	TGTGCCAGCTCACCACTACCGACTGCGGGAGGTGAGGGGAATGAGCAGTTCTTC	CASSPLPTAGGEGNEQFF
TRBV9	NA	TRBJ2-1	18	NA	TGTGCCAGCAGCGTAGGAGGGGGGGTAGGGCCCGACTACAATGAGCAGTTCTTC	CASSVGGGVGPDYNEQFF
TRBV28	NA	TRBJ1-1	12	NA	TGTGCCAGCAGTTTGTCCGGACTTGAAGCTTTCTTT	CASSLSGLEAFF
TRBV21-1	NA	TRBJ2-1	17	once	TGTGCCAGCAGCAATCCGTCCTGGCTAGCGGGACACAATGAGCAGTTCTTC	CASSNPSWLAGHNEQFF
TRBV12-5	TRBD1	TRBJ2-5	13	few	TGTGCTAGTGGTCGGACAGGGGGTGAGACCCAGTACTTC	CASGRTGGETQYF
TRBV5-4	TRBD2	TRBJ2-5	15	few	TGTGCCGGTTCTAGCGGGGGGGCGAGGCAAGAGACCCAGTACTTC	CAGSSGGARQETQYF
TRBV10-3	TRBD2	TRBJ2-2	14	NA	TGTGCCATCAGTGAGGTAGCGGGAACCACGGAGCTGTTTTTT	CAISEVAGTTELFF
TRBV4-1	TRBD2	TRBJ2-3	17	NA	TGCGCCAGCAGCGCTAGGTCTAGCGGGGGGGTTCCAGATACGCAGTATTTT	CASSARSSGGVPDTQYF
TRBV7-2	TRBD1	TRBJ1-5	13	NA	TGTGCCAGCAGCTTGGGACAGGGAAAGCCCCAGCATTTT	CASSLGQGKPQHF
TRBV19	NA	TRBJ2-2	13	NA	TGTGCCGGCTCTCCGGGAGTAGCCGGGGAGCTGTTTTTT	CAGSPGVAGELFF
TRBV5-1	NA	TRBJ1-2	14	NA	TGCGCCAGCAGGATCCGAACAGCTAACTATGGCTACACCTTC	CASRIRTANYGYTF
TRBV21-1	NA	TRBJ2-4	14	NA	TGTGCCAGCAGAGCCGGGAAGTCGGAAAACATTCAGTACTTC	CASRAGKSENIQYF
TRBV14	NA	TRBJ2-3	14	NA	TGTGCCAGCAGCGGGATAGGAGGAGTAGATACGCAGTATTTT	CASSGIGGVDTQYF
TRBV28	NA	TRBJ1-2	15	NA	TGTGCCAGCAGTCCCTACGGGACACCGAACTATGGCTACACCTTC	CASSPYGTPNYGYTF
TRBV19	NA	TRBJ1-5	14	NA	TGTGCCAGTAAACTACACAGGGACGGGGAGCCCCAGCATTTT	CASKLHRDGEPQHF
TRBV11-2	NA	TRBJ2-5	14	NA	TGTGCCAGCAGCTCGGGGTTTAGGGAAGAGACCCAGTACTTC	CASSSGFREETQYF